These 11 T cell receptor beta chains share one sample of origin, sequenced in a study of spatial heterogeneity in lung cancer. Noted time point: sample taken at primary tumor resection. Whole RNA from tumor, nontumor lung or frozen PBMC was sequenced unsorted. Each CDR3 protein gets one entry after TCRdb re-called the 5' RACE reads with MiXCR. This sample yields 9,000 to 13,000 distinct CDR3 sequences, of which about 6.3% are seen a single time; 28% belongs to the top ten. Sequences were derived from PBMCs, sampled at surgery. These receptor sequences come from a male donor with early-stage non-small cell lung cancer.

This clonotype has only a few counts. This beta chain slipped into a library made for alpha chains as a stray read, so its size is not meaningful. The rearrangement joins TRBV29-1 to TRBJ1-3, with 8 bases that match TRBD1. Unmatched junction bases numbered 6, after V lost 6 bases and J lost 2 bases. The CDR3 has 14 amino acids. The germline V gene has CDR1 SQVTM and CDR2 ANQGSEA. The CDR3 nucleotides are TGCAGCGTGGACAGGGTCGGCGCTGGAAACACCATATATTTT. Protein product: CSVDRVGAGNTIYF.

This clonotype was recorded at least ten times. This beta chain is a stray read from a library made for alpha chains; its abundance is not meaningful. This chain uses TRBV10-3 with TRBJ1-2; weak D call: TRBD1 (5 bases). Germline assignment: CDR1 ENHRY and CDR2 SYGVKD. V was pared by 3 bases and J by 4 bases, with 9 bases between. The CDR3 has 13 residues. CDR3 sequence: CAISEGRAYGYTF. The CDR3 nucleotides are TGTGCCATCAGTGAAGGCAGGGCCTATGGCTACACCTTC.

This clonotype was detected ten times or more. This beta chain lies outside the target of a library built for alpha chains; its clone size means little. The CDR3 coding sequence is TGCAGCGTTGTTAGGGGTGGATACGAGCAGTACTTC. Translating it yields CSVVRGGYEQYF. V usage is TRBV29-1 and J usage is TRBJ2-7, with D possibly TRBD1 on 5 matching bases. The CDR3 covers 12 residues. Deletions cut 4 bases from V and 4 bases from J, with 11 bases between. CDR1 and CDR2 from the germline V gene are SQVTM and ANQGSEA.

Judged by abundance, this clonotype is medium-sized. This beta chain turned up in a library designed for alpha chains; as an off-target read, its abundance says little. The chain couples TRBV28 to TRBJ2-2; TRBD1 matches 7 bases. Trimming at V came to 7 bases and at J to 7 bases, leaving 15 bases not matched to a gene. This CDR3 comprises 16 residues. Germline CDR1 reads MDHEN; CDR2 reads SYDVKM. The CDR3 sequence: CASTIVRGGAGGELFF. CDR3 nucleotide sequence: TGTGCCAGCACTATCGTAAGAGGGGGCGCAGGCGGGGAGCTGTTTTTT.

There are many counts of this clonotype. This beta chain lies outside the target of a library built for alpha chains; its clone size means little. J is TRBJ1-3 and V is TRBV9; 9 bases are a match to TRBD1. Per germline, CDR1 SGDLS and CDR2 YYNGEE. The ends lost 1 base at V and 4 bases at J; junction bases unmatched: 9. The CDR3 has 17 residues. CDR3 in amino acids: CASSVTPTGGSGNTIYF. Written as DNA, the CDR3 is TGTGCCAGCAGCGTAACTCCGACAGGGGGTTCGGGAAACACCATATATTTT.

Only a few counts were recorded for this clonotype. This beta chain is off target for a library built for alpha chains, so its abundance means little. V and J are TRBV6-5 and TRBJ1-1; possibly TRBD1 for D (5 bases). This CDR3 comprises 13 residues. Germline lookup yields CDR1 MNHEY and CDR2 SVGAGI. Trimming removed 7 bases at V and 2 bases at J, with 11 bases between. CDR3 loop: CASTSGINTEAFF. The CDR3, as DNA: TGTGCCAGCACATCAGGGATCAACACTGAAGCTTTCTTT.

This clonotype was detected many times. This beta chain was picked up by a library intended for alpha chains and is off target, so its count carries little meaning. The genes are TRBV20-1 and TRBJ2-2; 10 bases fit TRBD1. Germline V gene lookup returns CDR1 DFQATT and CDR2 SNEGSKA (reference sequence). The CDR3 spans 16 residues. After removal of 0 bases from V and 4 bases from J, the junction contained 5 bases not matched to a gene. Here the CDR3 reads CSARDPGQGSTGELFF. The CDR3 region has the DNA TGCAGTGCTAGAGATCCGGGACAGGGGAGCACCGGGGAGCTGTTTTTT.

This clonotype was detected many times. This beta chain is off target for a library built for alpha chains, so its abundance means little. The V call is TRBV20-1, the J call TRBJ2-3, with D possibly being TRBD1 (5 bases). This CDR3 has 15 residues. Germline-derived CDR1 and CDR2 are DFQATT and SNEGSKA (reference sequence). V lost 0 bases and J lost 4, with 14 bases in between. The CDR3 sequence: CSARDLQGGSDTQYF. As DNA, the CDR3 is TGCAGTGCTAGAGATCTGCAGGGCGGTTCAGATACGCAGTATTTT.

This clonotype was found a few times. Within a library made for alpha chains, this beta chain is off target, and its count is uninformative. The chain links TRBV5-6 to TRBJ2-1; D is unclear. This CDR3 has 12 amino acids. V dropped 4 bases and J dropped 6 bases, with 8 bases sitting between them. Germline V gene data show CDR1 as SGHDT and CDR2 as YYEEEE. The CDR3 nucleotides read TGTGCCAGCAGCCCCAGACTCAATGAGCAGTTCTTC. Protein sequence: CASSPRLNEQFF.

This clonotype has a handful of counts. This beta chain is an unintended read in a library built for alpha chains; its size means little. The V call is TRBV6-2 or TRBV6-3, the J call TRBJ1-3; D not certain. Germline assignment: CDR1 MNHEY and CDR2 SVGEGT. The CDR3 is made up of 15 amino acids. Trimming removed 5 bases at V and 2 bases at J, with 13 bases between. The CDR3 spells CASSRIWTAGNTIYF. CDR3 bases: TGTGCCAGCAGTAGGATCTGGACCGCTGGAAACACCATATATTTT.

In its sample, this clonotype is medium-sized (0.01 to 0.1%). This beta chain represents an off-target read in a library built for alpha chains; its size is of limited meaning. The V call is TRBV6-5, the J call TRBJ1-4, with D maybe TRBD1 (5 bases). Germline V gives CDR1 MNHEY, CDR2 SVGAGI. V was pared by 1 base and J by 4 bases, with 7 bases between. The CDR3 is 14 residues long. CDR3 DNA sequence: TGTGCCAGCAGTTACTGGGGGGATAATGAAAAACTGTTTTTT. This sequence encodes CASSYWGDNEKLFF.